This paragraph covers one TCR beta chain sequence. The antigen is undetermined. With V trimmed by 6 bases and J by 4 bases, 4 bases remained unmatched. CDR3 length equals 13 residues. CDR1 MNHEY and CDR2 SVGAGI come from the germline V gene. The source of the sample is a study of long-term antiretroviral therapy in people with HIV. Study in general: There is a gap of about a decade between the earliest samples and the later 2015 immediate-ART recommendation.

Survey-level immunoSEQ v3.0 assays were run. Generated by immunoSEQ multiplex PCR, the TCRdb table keeps only in-frame clones and is missing some. The sample yields roughly 30,000 clones, over 90% seen once. Findings and limits, study-wide: Pre-ART clonal expansions dominated every time point's repertoire.

The TCR comes from a woman aged 35 to 49 with HIV. J is TRBJ2-7 and V is TRBV6-5; 9 bases line up with TRBD1. The input for sequencing was unsorted PBMCs, taken approximately 6.3 years after starting antiretroviral therapy. CDR3 region: CASRTGGRYEQYF. As DNA, the CDR3 is TGTGCCAGCAGGACAGGGGGTAGGTACGAGCAGTACTTC.